A selection of T cell receptor beta chains follows, all from one sample in a study of blood T cell repertoires in COVID-19. Assay used: immunoSEQ multiplex PCR; TCRdb lists only in-frame clones, some missing. The data contain some 200,000 clones, approximately 87% of them singletons. Source material: peripheral blood. The receptors here all came from a woman in her 70s with COVID-19, enrolled during active disease. The CDR3 runs from the conserved cysteine through the conserved F or W. The order of the fields is D gene, V gene, CDR3 length, CDR3 protein. D genes are given only for firm matches.

.	TRBV3-1/TRBV3-2	12	CASSQGGPEQYF
.	TRBV5-4	19	CASSLSRAGGWSGANVLTF
.	TRBV6-1	15	CASSDPRGSGDKQYF
TRBD1	TRBV5-1	14	CASSSQGAPYEQYF
TRBD1	TRBV3-1/TRBV3-2	13	CASSQARGDTQYF
.	TRBV28	12	CASSQVYYGYTF
TRBD2	TRBV3-1/TRBV3-2	17	CASSQEGGLAGEAEQYF
.	TRBV19	15	CASSIGRKPNQPQHF
TRBD1	TRBV6-5	15	CASSYNQGASYGYTF
.	TRBV5-1	14	CASSLAGTKTEAFF
.	TRBV19	13	CASTGDGWNEQFF
TRBD2	TRBV7-2	15	CASSQAGETYNEQFF
TRBD2	TRBV19	14	CASSGLAGPNTQYF
.	TRBV5-4	13	CASSLVRAGELFF
.	TRBV30	13	CAWSAGDRNTIYF
TRBD1	TRBV10-2	17	CASMNQLSWTGRGEAFF
TRBD2	TRBV30	16	CAWRETSGRALDTQYF
TRBD2	TRBV5-4	18	CASSLSLAGFSSYNEQFF
TRBD1	TRBV18	17	CASSHLGTGINTDTQYF
TRBD1	TRBV7-2	15	CASSLIGTGQETQYF
TRBD2	TRBV20-1	11	CSETGGYEQYF
.	TRBV19	13	CASSFNRAYEQYF
.	TRBV20-1	16	CSASNVGSISNQPQHF
TRBD1	TRBV24-1	14	CATSDPGTGKTQYF
.	TRBV19	13	CASSIIPGTEAFF
TRBD1	TRBV7-6	16	CASSLGTGGYADTQYF
.	TRBV18	17	CASSPSFSLLANQPQHF
.	TRBV6-5	14	CASNLRRRPYEQYF
TRBD1	TRBV14	17	CASSQMGQGAVNYGYTF
TRBD1	TRBV7-9	15	CASSRSWTGNNEQFF
.	TRBV7-8	15	CASSSFSINYNEQFF
TRBD1	TRBV29-1	14	CSVEDGQGADGYTF
.	TRBV28	17	CASSVSPLGLQGNGYTF
.	TRBV4-1	15	CASSRVGSKGDTQYF
TRBD1	TRBV7-2	16	CASSLARTGTNEKLFF